This paragraph reports one T cell receptor beta chain. As yet, its antigen is unknown. Every sample had approximately 97,000 of its TCR templates assayed. Clones were read by immunoSEQ multiplex PCR, and TCRdb kept only the in-frame ones, dropping some. The sample has approximately 9,600 clones; more than 35% are singletons. This sample stems from a study of siplizumab effects on memory and regulatory T cells. Cells that made up the mixed lymphocyte reaction were cocultured at 37°C for approximately 6 days. Notes on the study in general: Apparently key alloresponse contributors, naive T cells also seemed more diverse than memory cells. The drug siplizumab significantly decreased the alloreactive sequences that could be traced to unstimulated CD4+ memory cells. Siplizumab gave mappable alloreactive CD4+ clones an average Treg-derived fraction of approximately 64%, against 25% to 30% in controls.

The origin of this receptor is a human donor in good health; the cells came from an allogeneic mixed lymphocyte reaction. Sample: CFSE-low (dividing) CD8+ T cells sorted from an allogeneic mixed lymphocyte reaction.

Here the CDR3 DNA reads TGTGCCAGCAGCTTAGGAGGGGATGGCTACACCTTC. It yields the protein CASSLGGDGYTF. The V call is TRBV7-9, the J call TRBJ1-2; a weak D match, TRBD1 (5 bases). Germline lookup yields CDR1 SEHNR and CDR2 FQNEAQ (reference sequence). The CDR3 consists of 12 residues. V gave up 1 base and J gave up 6 bases, with 6 bases separating them.